The rows below give T cell receptor beta chains drawn from one sample of a study of healthy donors' naive CD4 and CD8 T cells. TCRdb fed the reads into MiXCR, producing one record per CDR3 protein. The sample lists about 180,000 distinct CDR3 sequences, under 85% seen once, with 2.3% in the top ten. Sequences were obtained from naive CD4+ and CD8+ T cells sorted from blood, pooled from several donors. All receptors derive from a pool of human donors in good health; the sample pools cells from several healthy donors. CDR3s include the opening cysteine and the closing phenylalanine or tryptophan. A D gene is named only where the DNA matches it firmly. The size of a clone is reported for some rows only, either as once, few or many, or as a class for expanded clones.

D gene: NA
CDR3 length: 15
clone size: NA
J gene: TRBJ1-4
V gene: TRBV5-6
CDR3 protein: CASSSPEGGGEKLFF
CDR3 DNA: TGTGCCAGCAGCTCCCCGGAAGGGGGTGGTGAAAAACTGTTTTTT

D gene: TRBD1
CDR3 length: 17
clone size: once
J gene: TRBJ1-3
V gene: TRBV29-1
CDR3 protein: CSASARGQAYSGNTIYF
CDR3 DNA: TGCAGCGCTTCGGCCAGGGGACAGGCTTACTCTGGAAACACCATATATTTT

D gene: NA
CDR3 length: 15
clone size: NA
J gene: TRBJ1-2
V gene: TRBV6-5
CDR3 protein: CASSQTGLTNYGYTF
CDR3 DNA: TGTGCCAGCAGTCAAACAGGGCTTACTAACTATGGCTACACCTTC

D gene: TRBD1
CDR3 length: 15
clone size: NA
J gene: TRBJ2-7
V gene: TRBV4-3
CDR3 protein: CASSRRTGISYEQYF
CDR3 DNA: TGTGCCAGCAGCCGCAGGACAGGAATCTCCTACGAGCAGTACTTC

D gene: TRBD1
CDR3 length: 18
clone size: NA
J gene: TRBJ1-6
V gene: TRBV19
CDR3 protein: CASSRYTGTAGYNSPLHF
CDR3 DNA: TGTGCCAGTAGTAGATATACCGGGACAGCAGGTTATAATTCACCCCTCCACTTT

D gene: TRBD1
CDR3 length: 15
clone size: NA
J gene: TRBJ1-2
V gene: TRBV19
CDR3 protein: CASCSRDRGVWGYTF
CDR3 DNA: TGTGCCAGTTGTAGCCGGGACAGGGGAGTTTGGGGCTACACCTTC

D gene: TRBD2
CDR3 length: 18
clone size: NA
J gene: TRBJ2-1
V gene: TRBV7-4
CDR3 protein: CASSSGASGGSSYNEQFF
CDR3 DNA: TGTGCCAGCAGCTCGGGGGCTAGCGGGGGGAGCTCCTACAATGAGCAGTTCTTC

D gene: TRBD2
CDR3 length: 16
clone size: NA
J gene: TRBJ2-7
V gene: TRBV27
CDR3 protein: CASSFAGLAGSYEQYF
CDR3 DNA: TGTGCCAGCAGTTTCGCGGGACTAGCGGGATCGTACGAGCAGTACTTC

D gene: NA
CDR3 length: 14
clone size: NA
J gene: TRBJ2-7
V gene: TRBV11-2
CDR3 protein: CASSWIGQPYEQYF
CDR3 DNA: TGTGCCAGCAGCTGGATAGGGCAACCCTACGAGCAGTACTTC

D gene: NA
CDR3 length: 14
clone size: few
J gene: TRBJ2-2
V gene: TRBV29-1
CDR3 protein: CSVRAGLYTGELFF
CDR3 DNA: TGCAGCGTTCGGGCGGGACTTTACACCGGGGAGCTGTTTTTT

D gene: NA
CDR3 length: 12
clone size: few
J gene: TRBJ1-2
V gene: TRBV29-1
CDR3 protein: CSVGVRAYDYTF
CDR3 DNA: TGCAGCGTTGGGGTCAGGGCTTACGACTACACCTTC

D gene: NA
CDR3 length: 13
clone size: NA
J gene: TRBJ2-5
V gene: TRBV6-5
CDR3 protein: CASSYGRKETQYF
CDR3 DNA: TGTGCCAGCAGTTACGGGCGGAAGGAGACCCAGTACTTC

D gene: TRBD1
CDR3 length: 17
clone size: NA
J gene: TRBJ2-2
V gene: TRBV27
CDR3 protein: CASSFSLTGGLTGELFF
CDR3 DNA: TGTGCCAGCAGTTTCTCGTTGACAGGGGGCTTGACCGGGGAGCTGTTTTTT

D gene: NA
CDR3 length: 14
clone size: NA
J gene: TRBJ1-5
V gene: TRBV14
CDR3 protein: CASSQSGWNQPQHF
CDR3 DNA: TGTGCCAGCAGCCAAAGCGGGTGGAATCAGCCCCAGCATTTT

D gene: TRBD1
CDR3 length: 14
clone size: NA
J gene: TRBJ2-2
V gene: TRBV27
CDR3 protein: CASRGQGEGGELFF
CDR3 DNA: TGTGCCAGCCGCGGACAGGGAGAGGGCGGGGAGCTGTTTTTT

D gene: NA
CDR3 length: 12
clone size: NA
J gene: TRBJ2-5
V gene: TRBV7-2
CDR3 protein: CASSSSRETQYF
CDR3 DNA: TGTGCCAGCAGCAGCTCCAGAGAGACCCAGTACTTC

D gene: NA
CDR3 length: 13
clone size: NA
J gene: TRBJ2-7
V gene: TRBV6-1
CDR3 protein: CASRATASYEQYF
CDR3 DNA: TGTGCCAGCAGAGCGACAGCCTCCTACGAGCAGTACTTC

D gene: NA
CDR3 length: 14
clone size: NA
J gene: TRBJ2-7
V gene: TRBV27
CDR3 protein: CASSLTLDSYEQYF
CDR3 DNA: TGTGCCAGCAGTTTAACCCTGGACAGTTACGAGCAGTACTTC

D gene: TRBD1
CDR3 length: 13
clone size: NA
J gene: TRBJ1-1
V gene: TRBV30
CDR3 protein: CAWSLVTGDEAFF
CDR3 DNA: TGTGCCTGGAGTCTGGTTACAGGGGATGAAGCTTTCTTT

D gene: NA
CDR3 length: 14
clone size: NA
J gene: TRBJ1-2
V gene: TRBV27
CDR3 protein: CASSLAGGGYGYTF
CDR3 DNA: TGTGCCAGCAGTTTGGCCGGGGGCGGCTATGGCTACACCTTC

D gene: NA
CDR3 length: 11
clone size: NA
J gene: TRBJ1-5
V gene: TRBV6-6
CDR3 protein: CAISKGDAQHF
CDR3 DNA: TGTGCCATCAGTAAGGGGGACGCCCAGCATTTT

D gene: NA
CDR3 length: 15
clone size: NA
J gene: TRBJ2-5
V gene: TRBV15
CDR3 protein: CATSRGQREEETQYF
CDR3 DNA: TGTGCCACCAGCAGAGGACAGAGAGAAGAAGAGACCCAGTACTTC